Listed below are T cell receptor beta chains from one sample, sequenced in a study of blood T cell repertoires in COVID-19. TCRdb keeps only in-frame clones here, not all; method: immunoSEQ multiplex PCR. This table holds around 100,000 clones, nearly 90% found once. Sequences were obtained from peripheral blood. Every receptor here comes from a man aged 50-60 years in a cohort sampled during active COVID-19. CDR3s include the opening cysteine and the closing phenylalanine or tryptophan. The D gene is left open where the match is weak. Clone size, where shown, is once, few, many, or a class for clones that have expanded.

>.|TRBV29-1|TRBJ1-1|TRBD1
CTAGQGMNTEAFF
TGCACCGCTGGACAGGGGATGAACACTGAAGCTTTCTTT
>few|TRBV6-5|TRBJ2-5|TRBD2
CASSQTSVPQETQYF
TGTGCCAGCAGCCAGACTAGCGTTCCCCAAGAGACCCAGTACTTC
>.|TRBV6-1|TRBJ1-1|.
CASSEAGWGASGDTEAFF
TGTGCCAGCAGTGAAGCGGGATGGGGTGCATCGGGAGACACTGAAGCTTTCTTT
>.|TRBV5-1|TRBJ2-3|TRBD2
CASSGLAGGTDTQYF
TGCGCCAGCAGCGGACTAGCGGGGGGTACGGATACGCAGTATTTT
>.|TRBV28|TRBJ1-4|TRBD1
CASTTTRGRQEKLFF
TGTGCCAGCACTACTACAAGGGGGCGGCAGGAAAAACTGTTTTTT
>.|TRBV5-5|TRBJ2-3|TRBD2
CASSRWTSGGAADTQYF
TGTGCCAGCAGCCGGTGGACTAGCGGGGGGGCCGCAGATACGCAGTATTTT
>.|TRBV2|TRBJ1-2|TRBD1
CASSPGTGYGYTF
TGTGCCAGCAGCCCCGGGACAGGATATGGCTACACCTTC
>once|TRBV6-5|TRBJ1-1|.
CASRATDPLYEAFF
TGTGCCAGCAGAGCCACAGATCCCCTCTATGAAGCTTTCTTT
>.|TRBV5-1|TRBJ1-1|TRBD1
CASSAGWTGKNTEAFF
TGCGCCAGCAGCGCCGGTTGGACAGGGAAGAACACTGAAGCTTTCTTT
>.|TRBV18|TRBJ1-2|TRBD1
CASSRTGSNYGYTF
TGTGCCAGCTCTAGGACAGGGAGTAACTATGGCTACACCTTC